This entry concerns a single T cell receptor (beta chain). Its matching antigen is unknown. PCR was performed using 60 Vbeta and 13 Jbeta primers. Measured with immunoSEQ multiplex PCR; TCRdb has only the in-frame clones, and not every one. This sample has 75,000 to 100,000 clones; around 73% occur once, and the top ten carry more than 3%. This sample is drawn from a study of cytomegalovirus exposure and HLA in healthy donors. Whole-study context: Ancestry clustering placed 70% to 90% of 300 to 400 genotyped donors in the Caucasian-associated cluster. The study's findings and limits: High specificity and sensitivity for cytomegalovirus status were reported for the classifier.

The V and J ends lost 5 bases and 0 bases respectively, with 13 bases between them. The germline CDR1 and CDR2 sequences are SQVTM and ANQGSEA. The CDR3 consists of 14 residues. The receptor was derived from a man aged 35-49 years in good health and CMV-seronegative. This sequence joins TRBV29-1 and TRBJ2-5; D call uncertain. The sequenced sample was PBMCs. CDR3 DNA: TGCAGCGTTCCGTTTCTTGGGCACCAAGAGACCCAGTACTTC. Its protein product is CSVPFLGHQETQYF.